This T cell receptor beta chain emerged from a study of T-cell reconstitution after alpha-beta-depleted transplantation in children. Germline loops: CDR1 KGHDR, CDR2 SFDVKD. The CDR3 is made up of 14 amino acids. The V and J ends lost 4 bases and 5 bases, in that order; junction bases with no gene match: 5. This clonotype appeared a few times. TCRbeta library preparation incorporated unique molecular identifiers. TCRdb re-called the PCR reads through MiXCR, storing one row per CDR3 protein. The sample yields around 200,000 distinct CDR3 sequences, around 6.8% seen once. This receptor was identified in a human donor who donated a stem cell graft to a child with Wiskott-Aldrich syndrome. V gene TRBV24-1 combines with J gene TRBJ2-7; 9 bases line up with TRBD2. The source material was PBMCs from the stem cell graft donor, sampled from the stem cell graft. The CDR3: CATSDTREGDEQYF. The CDR3 region has the DNA TGTGCCACCAGTGACACGCGGGAGGGCGACGAGCAGTACTTC.